The clone carrying this TCR beta chain was seen ten or more times. Its antigen remains unknown. Within the sample, other DNA sequences also encode this same CDR3. Expressed TCRB transcripts were sequenced, since all the RNA that had been isolated was reverse transcribed. Method: immunoSEQ multiplex PCR; TCRdb's copy keeps in-frame clones and lacks some. The sample comprises hundreds of thousands of clones, approximately 15% of which are singletons, and around 0.039% rests with the top ten. The sample comes from a study of beta chain features in type 1 diabetes. The study, taken as a whole, reports: Across patients, naive, central memory and Treg TCRB repertoires exhibited apparently greater similarity than was observed across healthy donors.

Cell sorting via CD45RO/CCR7/CD25/CD127/CD95/CD27 was performed to obtain CD4+ naive, central memory, regulatory and stem cell-like memory cells. All of the sorted populations showed purity greater than 95%. Trimming left V 5 bases short and J 3 bases short, with 4 bases between. The CDR3 has 11 amino acids. CDR1 and CDR2 (germline): SEHNR, FQNEAQ (reference sequence). The source is a man younger than 40 in good health. The chain recombines TRBV7-9 with TRBJ2-5; D not certain. Specimen: naive CD4+ T cells from blood. The CDR3 here is CASSPKETQYF. The CDR3, as DNA: TGTGCCAGCAGCCCGAAAGAGACCCAGTACTTC.